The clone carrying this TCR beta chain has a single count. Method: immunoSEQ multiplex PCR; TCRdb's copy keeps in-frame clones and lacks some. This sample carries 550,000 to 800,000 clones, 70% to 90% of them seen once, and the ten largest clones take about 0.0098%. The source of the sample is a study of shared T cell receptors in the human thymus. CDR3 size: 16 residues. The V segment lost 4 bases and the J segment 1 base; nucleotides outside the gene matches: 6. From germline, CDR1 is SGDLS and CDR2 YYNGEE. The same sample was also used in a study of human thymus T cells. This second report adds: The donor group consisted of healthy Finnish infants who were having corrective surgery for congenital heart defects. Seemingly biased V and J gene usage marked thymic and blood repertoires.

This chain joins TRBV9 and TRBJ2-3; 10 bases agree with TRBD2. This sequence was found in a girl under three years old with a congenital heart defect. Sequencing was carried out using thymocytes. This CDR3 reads CASSFLAGGCTDTQYF. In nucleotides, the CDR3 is TGTGCCAGCAGCTTCTTAGCGGGGGGCTGCACAGATACGCAGTATTTT.